A selection of T cell receptor beta chains follows, all from one sample in a study of post-analysis software for immune sequencing data. TCRdb passed the PCR reads through MiXCR, listing each CDR3 protein once. The sample holds roughly 580,000 distinct CDR3 sequences, 44% seen once. The material sequenced was blood. Source of these receptors: a girl between 10 and 17 years old with multiple sclerosis. CDR3s include the opening cysteine and the closing phenylalanine or tryptophan. D genes are given only for firm matches. A clone size is listed for some rows: how often the clone was seen (once, few, many), or a class if it is expanded.

abundance	d_gene	v_gene	j_gene	CDR3nt	CDR3aa
-	-	TRBV7-9	TRBJ1-2	TGTGTCAGCAGCTTAATCACGGGGGACTATGGCTACACCTTC	CVSSLITGDYGYTF
-	-	TRBV7-9	TRBJ2-3	TGTGCCAGCAGACCCCTTACAGATACGCAGTATTTT	CASRPLTDTQYF
-	TRBD2	TRBV4-1	TRBJ2-5	TGCGCCAGCAGCCAAGATGGGGGGGGGACCTACAATGAGCAGTACTTC	CASSQDGGGTYNEQYF
few	TRBD2	TRBV5-5	TRBJ2-3	TGTGCCAGCAGCTTGGAACTAGCGGTTCAAGATACGCAGTATTTT	CASSLELAVQDTQYF
few	TRBD2	TRBV9	TRBJ2-5	TGTGCCAGCAGTGTAGCTAGCGGGGGGAATCTAATAGAGACCCAGTACTTC	CASSVASGGNLIETQYF
-	-	TRBV12-3/TRBV12-4	TRBJ1-2	TGTGCCAGCAGTTTCCGACATAACGCTAATGGCTACACCTTC	CASSFRHNANGYTF
-	-	TRBV12-3/TRBV12-4	TRBJ2-7	TGTGCCAGCAGTTTAAGTAAGGACGAGCAGTACTTC	CASSLSKDEQYF
-	TRBD1	TRBV9	TRBJ2-3	TGTGCCAGCAGCGTAAGGGGACAGGGATGGTCAGATACGCAGTATTTT	CASSVRGQGWSDTQYF
-	-	TRBV20-1	TRBJ1-2	TGCAGTGCTAGAGATCCCGGGAGTAACTATGGCTACACCTTC	CSARDPGSNYGYTF
-	-	TRBV12-5	TRBJ1-1	TGTGCTAGTGGTTTTCGACAGCCGCCCGACGCGAACACTGAAGCTTTCTTT	CASGFRQPPDANTEAFF
-	-	TRBV5-1	TRBJ2-7	TGCGCCAGCAGCTTGGCTCCGGGACCGCGCTACGAGCAGTACTTC	CASSLAPGPRYEQYF
-	-	TRBV30	TRBJ1-5	TGTGCCGGTAATCAGCCCCAGCATTTT	CAGNQPQHF
-	-	TRBV5-1	TRBJ2-1	TGCGCCAGCAGCTCCTCAGGACAAAAAACCTACAATGAGCAGTTCTTC	CASSSSGQKTYNEQFF
-	TRBD2	TRBV3-1	TRBJ2-3	TGTGCCAGCAGCCACCTAGCGGGGGGGCCAGATACGCAGTATTTT	CASSHLAGGPDTQYF
few	-	TRBV27	TRBJ2-4	TGTGCCAGCTCGGAGGGTCGAGAGCAGTACTTC	CASSEGREQYF
once	-	TRBV5-1	TRBJ1-2	TGCGCCAGCAGCTTGGAGGGCCTGGGGGATGGCTACACCTTC	CASSLEGLGDGYTF
-	-	TRBV7-6	TRBJ2-2	TGTACCAGCCCCGCGAACACCGGGGAGCTGTTTTTT	CTSPANTGELFF
-	-	TRBV12-3/TRBV12-4	TRBJ1-2	TGTGCCAGCAGTTTAGCACAGACAGGAAACTATGGCTACACCTTC	CASSLAQTGNYGYTF
-	-	TRBV20-1	TRBJ1-6	TGCAGTGCTGCCCCCGATGGGGGAGGAAATTCACCCCTCCACTTT	CSAAPDGGGNSPLHF
once	-	TRBV12-3/TRBV12-4	TRBJ2-4	TGTGCCAGCAGTTTCTCTGGGGGCAGGCAGTACTTC	CASSFSGGRQYF
-	-	TRBV5-1	TRBJ2-5	TGCGCCAGCAGCTTGGGCGAAATGGGGATCCAGTACTTC	CASSLGEMGIQYF
many	TRBD2	TRBV27	TRBJ2-1	TGTGCCAGCAGTCTCGGGACTAGCGGGAGGAATGAGCAGTTCTTC	CASSLGTSGRNEQFF
-	TRBD1	TRBV3-1	TRBJ1-1	TGTGCCAGCAGCCTTCAGACAGGGATGACGACTGAAGCTTTCTTT	CASSLQTGMTTEAFF
few	TRBD1	TRBV11-3	TRBJ1-2	TGTGCCAGCAGCACTGAGGGACAGTCCAACTATGGCTACACCTTC	CASSTEGQSNYGYTF
few	-	TRBV29-1	TRBJ1-1	TGCAGCGTTGAAGAAGAACTCAGGGGTCGCGCTTTCTTT	CSVEEELRGRAFF
few	-	TRBV29-1	TRBJ1-1	TGCAGCGTTGAAAGACAGGCGAACACTGAAGCTTTCTTT	CSVERQANTEAFF